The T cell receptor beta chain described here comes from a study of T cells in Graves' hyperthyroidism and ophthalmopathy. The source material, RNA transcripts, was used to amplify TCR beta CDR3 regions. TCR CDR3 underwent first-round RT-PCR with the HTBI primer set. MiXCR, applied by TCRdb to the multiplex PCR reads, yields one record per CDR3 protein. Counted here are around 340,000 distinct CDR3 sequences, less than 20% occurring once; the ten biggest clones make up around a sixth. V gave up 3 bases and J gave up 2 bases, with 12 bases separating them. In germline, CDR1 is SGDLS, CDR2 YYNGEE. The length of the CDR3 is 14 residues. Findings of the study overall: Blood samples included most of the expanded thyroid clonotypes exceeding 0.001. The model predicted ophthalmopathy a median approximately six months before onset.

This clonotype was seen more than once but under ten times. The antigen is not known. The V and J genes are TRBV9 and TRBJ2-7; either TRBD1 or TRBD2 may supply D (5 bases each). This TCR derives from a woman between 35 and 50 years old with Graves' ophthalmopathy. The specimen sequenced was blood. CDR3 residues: CASSGSGTPYEQYF. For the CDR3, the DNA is TGTGCCAGCAGCGGCTCCGGGACCCCCTACGAGCAGTACTTC.